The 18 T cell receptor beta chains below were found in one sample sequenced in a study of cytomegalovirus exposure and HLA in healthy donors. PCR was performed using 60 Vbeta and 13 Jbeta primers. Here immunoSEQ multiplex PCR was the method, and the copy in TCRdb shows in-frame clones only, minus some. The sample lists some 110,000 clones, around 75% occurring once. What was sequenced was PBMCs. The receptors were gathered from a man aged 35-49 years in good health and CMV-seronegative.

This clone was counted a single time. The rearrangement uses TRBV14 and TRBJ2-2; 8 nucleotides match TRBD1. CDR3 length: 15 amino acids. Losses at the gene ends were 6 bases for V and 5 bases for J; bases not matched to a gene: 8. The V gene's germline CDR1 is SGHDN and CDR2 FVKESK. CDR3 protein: CASREQGARTGELFF. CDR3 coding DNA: TGTGCCAGCAGAGAGCAGGGGGCAAGGACCGGGGAGCTGTTTTTT. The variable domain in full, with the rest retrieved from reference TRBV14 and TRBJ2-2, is EAGVTQFPSHSVIEKGQTVTLRCDPISGHDNLYWYRRVMGKEIKFLLHFVKESKQDESGMPNNRFLAERTGGTYSTLKVQPAELEDSGVYFCASREQGARTGELFFGEGSRLTVL.

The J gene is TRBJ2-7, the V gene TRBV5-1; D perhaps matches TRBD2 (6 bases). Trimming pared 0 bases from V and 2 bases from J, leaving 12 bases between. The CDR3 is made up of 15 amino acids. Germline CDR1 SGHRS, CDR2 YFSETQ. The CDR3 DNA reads TGCGCCAGCAGCTTGGATCTAGCGCGCCCCTACGAGCAGTACTTC. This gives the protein CASSLDLARPYEQYF.

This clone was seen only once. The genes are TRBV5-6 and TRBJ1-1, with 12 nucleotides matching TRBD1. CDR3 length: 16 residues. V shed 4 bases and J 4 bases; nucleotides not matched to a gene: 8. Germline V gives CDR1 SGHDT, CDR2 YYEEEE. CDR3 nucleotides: TGTGCCAGCAGCCCATTGGGGACAGGGGGCCTCACTGAAGCTTTCTTT. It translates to CASSPLGTGGLTEAFF.

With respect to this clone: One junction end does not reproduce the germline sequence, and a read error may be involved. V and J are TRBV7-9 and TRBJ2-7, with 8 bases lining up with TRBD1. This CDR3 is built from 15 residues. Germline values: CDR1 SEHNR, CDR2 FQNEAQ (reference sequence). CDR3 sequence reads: CSSSLVGTGTYEQYF. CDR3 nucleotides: TGTTCCAGCAGCTTAGTCGGGACAGGAACCTACGAGCAGTACTTC.

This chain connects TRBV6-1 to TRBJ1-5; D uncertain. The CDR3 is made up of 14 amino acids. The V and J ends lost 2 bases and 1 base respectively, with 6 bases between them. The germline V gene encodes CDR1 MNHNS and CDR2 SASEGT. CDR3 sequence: CASSELRSNQPQHF. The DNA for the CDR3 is TGTGCCAGCAGTGAATTGAGGAGCAATCAGCCCCAGCATTTT.

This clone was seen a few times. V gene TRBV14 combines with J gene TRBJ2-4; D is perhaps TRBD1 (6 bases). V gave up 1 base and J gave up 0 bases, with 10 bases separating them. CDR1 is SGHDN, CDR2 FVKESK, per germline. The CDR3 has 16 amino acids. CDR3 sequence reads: CASSQARGIAKNIQYF. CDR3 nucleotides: TGTGCCAGCAGCCAAGCCAGGGGCATAGCCAAAAACATTCAGTACTTC.

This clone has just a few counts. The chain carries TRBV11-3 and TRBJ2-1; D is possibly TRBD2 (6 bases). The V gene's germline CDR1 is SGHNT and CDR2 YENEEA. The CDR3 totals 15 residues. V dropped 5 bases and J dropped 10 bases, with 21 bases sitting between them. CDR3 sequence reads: CASSPGVIASEEQFF. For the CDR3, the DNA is TGTGCCAGCAGCCCGGGAGTAATCGCCTCAGAAGAGCAGTTCTTC.

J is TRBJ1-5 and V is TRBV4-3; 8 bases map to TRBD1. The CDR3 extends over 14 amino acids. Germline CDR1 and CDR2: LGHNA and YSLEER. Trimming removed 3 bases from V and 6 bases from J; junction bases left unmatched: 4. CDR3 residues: CASSQDRASQPQHF. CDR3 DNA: TGCGCCAGCAGCCAGGACAGGGCGAGTCAGCCCCAGCATTTT.

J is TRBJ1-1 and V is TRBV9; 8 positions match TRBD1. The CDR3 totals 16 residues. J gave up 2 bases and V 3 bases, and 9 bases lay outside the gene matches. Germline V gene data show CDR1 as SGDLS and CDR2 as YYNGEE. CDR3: CASSGPTGAVNTEAFF. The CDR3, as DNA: TGTGCCAGCAGCGGCCCGACAGGGGCCGTAAACACTGAAGCTTTCTTT.

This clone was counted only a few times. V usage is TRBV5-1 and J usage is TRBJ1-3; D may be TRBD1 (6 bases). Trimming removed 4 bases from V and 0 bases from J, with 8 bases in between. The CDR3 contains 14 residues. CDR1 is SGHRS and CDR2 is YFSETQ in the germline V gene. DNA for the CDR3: TGCGCCAGCAGCGGGGGCGGCTCTGGAAACACCATATATTTT. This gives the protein CASSGGGSGNTIYF.

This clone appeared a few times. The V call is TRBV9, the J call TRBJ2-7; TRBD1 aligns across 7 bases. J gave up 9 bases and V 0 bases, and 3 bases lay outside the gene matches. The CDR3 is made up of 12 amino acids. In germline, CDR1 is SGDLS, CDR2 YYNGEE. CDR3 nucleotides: TGTGCCAGCAGCGTAGAGACAGGGTCGCAGTACTTC. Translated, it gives CASSVETGSQYF.

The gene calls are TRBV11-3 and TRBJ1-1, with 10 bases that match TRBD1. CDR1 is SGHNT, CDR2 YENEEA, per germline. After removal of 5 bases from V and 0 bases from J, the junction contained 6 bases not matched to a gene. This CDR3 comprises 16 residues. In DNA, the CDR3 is TGTGCCAGCAGCGACGGACAGGGGGTTCTGAACACTGAAGCTTTCTTT. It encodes CASSDGQGVLNTEAFF.

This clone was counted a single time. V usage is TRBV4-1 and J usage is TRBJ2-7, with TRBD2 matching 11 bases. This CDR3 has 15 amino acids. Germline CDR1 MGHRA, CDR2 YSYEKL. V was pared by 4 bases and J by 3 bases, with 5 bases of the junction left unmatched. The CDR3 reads CASSPTSGSSYEQYF. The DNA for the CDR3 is TGCGCCAGCAGCCCAACTAGCGGGAGTAGCTACGAGCAGTACTTC.

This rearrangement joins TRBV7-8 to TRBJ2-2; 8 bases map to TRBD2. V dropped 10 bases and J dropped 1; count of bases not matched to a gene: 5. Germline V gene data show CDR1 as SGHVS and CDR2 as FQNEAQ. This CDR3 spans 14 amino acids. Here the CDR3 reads CATSSGVNTGELFF. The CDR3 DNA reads TGTGCCACTAGTAGCGGGGTGAACACCGGGGAGCTGTTTTTT.

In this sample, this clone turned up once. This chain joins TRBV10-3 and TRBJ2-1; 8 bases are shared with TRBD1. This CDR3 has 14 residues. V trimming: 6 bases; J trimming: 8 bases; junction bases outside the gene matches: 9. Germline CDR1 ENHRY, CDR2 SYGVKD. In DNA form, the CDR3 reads TGTGCCATCAGCGCCGGGACAGGTGGGGATGAGCAGTTCTTC. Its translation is CAISAGTGGDEQFF.

CDR3 in DNA: TGTGCCAGCAGCCGAGGGACAGGGTGGAACACTGAAGCTTTCTTT. It is translated as CASSRGTGWNTEAFF. The V gene is TRBV5-6, the J gene TRBJ1-1; TRBD1 matches 9 bases. Germline CDR1 SGHDT, CDR2 YYEEEE. This CDR3 has 15 amino acids. Unmatched junction bases numbered 5, after V lost 4 bases and J lost 1 base.

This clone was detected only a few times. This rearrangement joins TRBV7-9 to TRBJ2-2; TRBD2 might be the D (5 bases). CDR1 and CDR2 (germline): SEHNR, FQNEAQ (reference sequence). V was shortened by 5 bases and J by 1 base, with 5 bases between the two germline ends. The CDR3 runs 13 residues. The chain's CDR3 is CASSRGNTGELFF. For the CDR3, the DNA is TGTGCCAGCAGCCGGGGGAACACCGGGGAGCTGTTTTTT.

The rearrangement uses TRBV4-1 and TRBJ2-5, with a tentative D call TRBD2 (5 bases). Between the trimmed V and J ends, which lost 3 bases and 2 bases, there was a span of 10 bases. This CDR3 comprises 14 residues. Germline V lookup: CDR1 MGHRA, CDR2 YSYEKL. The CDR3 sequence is CASSHKGEQETQYF. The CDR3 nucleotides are TGCGCCAGCAGCCACAAGGGAGAACAAGAGACCCAGTACTTC.